This note documents a single T cell receptor (beta chain) sequence. Its specificity is unknown. Researchers ran the PCR with 60 Vbeta and 13 Jbeta primers. Produced via immunoSEQ multiplex PCR; TCRdb's table is partial and in-frame only. The table shows around 140,000 clones, with more than 75% occurring only once. CDR1 is SGHRS, CDR2 YFSETQ, per germline. The V and J ends lost 4 bases and 6 bases, in that order; junction bases with no gene match: 7. The CDR3 has 15 residues. This specimen belongs to a study of cytomegalovirus exposure and HLA in healthy donors. Study-level points and caveats: Cytomegalovirus association was assigned to about 150 TCR beta chains. A later analysis linked a missense DCLRE1C variant to TCR beta V- and J-gene trimming.

V is TRBV5-1 and J is TRBJ2-2; 9 bases are shared with TRBD1. Specimen: PBMCs. The TCR was taken from a man in his fifties in good health and CMV-seronegative. This chain's CDR3 is CASSLQGAPAGELFF. The CDR3 coding sequence is TGCGCCAGCAGCCTACAGGGGGCGCCGGCCGGGGAGCTGTTTTTT. The full variable domain, its missing parts supplied by reference TRBV5-1 and TRBJ2-2, is KAGVTQTPRYLIKTRGQQVTLSCSPISGHRSVSWYQQTPGQGLQFLFEYFSETQRNKGNFPGRFSGRQFSNSRSEMNVSTLELGDSALYLCASSLQGAPAGELFFGEGSRLTVL.